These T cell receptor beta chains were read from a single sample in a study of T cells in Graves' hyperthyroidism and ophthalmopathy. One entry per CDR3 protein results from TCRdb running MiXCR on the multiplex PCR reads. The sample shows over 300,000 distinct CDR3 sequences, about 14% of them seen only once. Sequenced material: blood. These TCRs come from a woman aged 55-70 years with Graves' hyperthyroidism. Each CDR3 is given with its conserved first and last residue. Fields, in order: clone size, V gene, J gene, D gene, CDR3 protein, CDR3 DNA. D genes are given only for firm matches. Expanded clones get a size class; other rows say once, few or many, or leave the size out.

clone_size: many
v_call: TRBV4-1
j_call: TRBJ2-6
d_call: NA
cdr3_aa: CASSRPSSSGANVLTF
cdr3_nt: TGCGCCAGCAGCCGCCCCTCGAGCTCTGGGGCCAACGTCCTGACTTTC

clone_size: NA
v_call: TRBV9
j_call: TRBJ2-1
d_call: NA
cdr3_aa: CASRAPGTGDNEQFF
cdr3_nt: TGTGCCAGCAGGGCCCCCGGGACTGGGGACAATGAGCAGTTCTTC

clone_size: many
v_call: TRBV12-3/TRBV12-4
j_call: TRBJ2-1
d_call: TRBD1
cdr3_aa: CASRTGTGVSYNEQFF
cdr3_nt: TGTGCCAGCAGAACCGGGACAGGGGTCTCCTACAATGAGCAGTTCTTC

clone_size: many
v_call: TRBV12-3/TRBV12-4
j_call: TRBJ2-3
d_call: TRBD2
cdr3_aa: CASRFTGGDTQYF
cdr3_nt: TGTGCCAGCAGATTTACGGGGGGAGATACGCAGTATTTT

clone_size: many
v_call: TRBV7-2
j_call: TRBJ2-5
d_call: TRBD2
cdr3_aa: CASSGHGLAEETQYF
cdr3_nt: TGTGCCAGCAGCGGACATGGACTAGCGGAGGAGACCCAGTACTTC

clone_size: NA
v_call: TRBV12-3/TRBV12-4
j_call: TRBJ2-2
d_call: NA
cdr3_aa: CAGSLDDGDGGELFF
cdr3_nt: TGTGCCGGCAGTTTAGATGACGGGGACGGCGGGGAGCTGTTTTTT

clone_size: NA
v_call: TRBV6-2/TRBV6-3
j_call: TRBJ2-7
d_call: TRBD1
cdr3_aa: CASSYYQGAYEQYF
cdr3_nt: TGTGCCAGCAGTTACTATCAGGGGGCGTACGAGCAGTACTTC

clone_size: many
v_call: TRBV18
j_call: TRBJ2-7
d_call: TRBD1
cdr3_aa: CASSLSTGTYEQYF
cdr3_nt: TGTGCCAGCTCACTTTCGACAGGGACCTACGAGCAGTACTTC

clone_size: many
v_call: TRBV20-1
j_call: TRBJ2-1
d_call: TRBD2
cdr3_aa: CSAKLAGDSYNEQFF
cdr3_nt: TGCAGTGCTAAACTGGCGGGAGACTCCTACAATGAGCAGTTCTTC

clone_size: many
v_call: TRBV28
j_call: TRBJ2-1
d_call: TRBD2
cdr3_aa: CATDRLTSGMLWQFF
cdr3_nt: TGTGCCACCGACCGATTGACTAGCGGGATGCTGTGGCAGTTCTTC